This TCR beta chain comes out of a study of T cell changes during pregnancy in multiple sclerosis. The CDR3 contains 17 residues. The germline CDR1 and CDR2 sequences are SGHRS and YFSETQ. J gave up 4 bases and V 4 bases, and 13 bases lay outside the gene matches. Sequenced by immunoSEQ multiplex PCR; TCRdb stores in-frame clones only, minus some. The sample has some 100,000 clones; around nine tenths are singletons. The sample was peripheral blood, taken in the second trimester of pregnancy. The chain is built from TRBV5-1 and TRBJ1-2; 10 bases fit TRBD1. The sequence was obtained from a female donor with multiple sclerosis, enrolled in a pregnancy study. The CDR3 nucleotides read TGCGCCAGCAGCCGACCCACCTCGGGACAGGGGACCTATGGCTACACCTTC. It yields the protein CASSRPTSGQGTYGYTF.